Listed here is a single T cell receptor beta chain. Its antigen is unidentified. The PCR had 60 Vbeta and 13 Jbeta primers. Profiling relied on immunoSEQ multiplex PCR, and the TCRdb table lists in-frame clones only, not all of them. The data contain about 120,000 clones, 74% of them singletons. The data derive from a study of cytomegalovirus exposure and HLA in healthy donors. The germline V gene has CDR1 GTSNPN and CDR2 SVGIG (reference sequence). V lost 2 bases to trimming and J lost 9 bases, with 17 bases between them. The CDR3 is 15 amino acids. General study results and limits: Most TCR sequences showed up rarely, but some public TCRs showed up in many donors.

The chain combines TRBV30 with TRBJ1-6; D may be TRBD1 (5 bases). The clonotype originates from a human donor in good health. The sequencing sample was made of PBMCs. CDR3 bases: TGTGCCTGGAGTCCCCGGACGCCTGGGGCTTCACCCCTCCACTTT. Translating gives CAWSPRTPGASPLHF.